Listed here are 6 T cell receptor beta chains from one sample, sequenced in a study of blood T cell repertoires in COVID-19. The repertoire was sequenced with immunoSEQ multiplex PCR; TCRdb's copy has only in-frame clones and lacks some. The sample carries approximately 210,000 clones, around 80% recorded once. Input material: PBMCs or T cells enriched from blood (not recorded which). These receptors were collected from a man aged 40-49 years who had recovered from COVID-19.

The rearrangement uses TRBV9 and TRBJ2-3; D perhaps matches TRBD2 (6 bases). V was clipped by 0 bases and J by 5 bases, with 16 bases between them. This CDR3 spans 16 amino acids. Per germline, CDR1 SGDLS and CDR2 YYNGEE. The CDR3 sequence is CASSVAASKGLDTQYF. CDR3 DNA: TGTGCCAGCAGCGTAGCCGCCTCCAAGGGACTAGATACGCAGTATTTT. Supplemented by reference TRBV9 and TRBJ2-3, the full variable domain reads DSGVTQTPKHLITATGQRVTLRCSPRSGDLSVYWYQQSLDQGLQFLIQYYNGEERAKGNILERFSAQQFPDLHSELNLSSLELGDSALYFCASSVAASKGLDTQYFGPGTRLTVL.

This sequence joins TRBV21-1 and TRBJ2-3; no check of the table's D call, TRBD2, against the DNA was made. TRBV21-1 is a pseudogene locus. This CDR3 is built from 14 residues. CDR3 coding DNA: TGTGCCAGCGCCTCCCGGAGTCCGGGGGATACGCAGTATTTT. It translates to CASASRSPGDTQYF.

The genes are TRBV5-5 and TRBJ2-1; 7 bases map to TRBD2. Trimming took 0 bases from V and 0 from J; bases not matched to a gene: 3. In germline, CDR1 is SGHKS, CDR2 YYEKEE (reference sequence). This CDR3 has 16 amino acids. The CDR3, as DNA: TGTGCCAGCAGCTTGGCGTGGGACTACTCCTACAATGAGCAGTTCTTC. Translating gives CASSLAWDYSYNEQFF.

The CDR3: CASSLSGTEAFF. CDR3 DNA: TGTGCCAGCTCTCTGAGCGGGACAGAAGCTTTCTTT. The gene calls are TRBV12-3 or TRBV12-4 and TRBJ1-1; perhaps TRBD1 as D (6 bases). With 8 bases removed from V and 8 bases from J, the gap between germline ends came to 15 bases. CDR3 length equals 12 residues.

The chain couples TRBV5-4 to TRBJ2-1; 10 positions agree with TRBD1. This CDR3 contains 16 residues. With 4 bases clipped from V and 1 base from J, the junction kept 5 bases outside the gene matches. The germline gives CDR1 SGHNT, CDR2 YYREEE (reference sequence). CDR3 loop: CASSPGTGVSYNEQFF. CDR3 nucleotide sequence: TGTGCCAGCAGCCCCGGGACAGGGGTATCCTACAATGAGCAGTTCTTC.

This clone was detected ten times or more. This rearrangement joins TRBV10-3 to TRBJ2-2; 7 nucleotides agree with TRBD2. With V trimmed by 7 bases and J by 2 bases, 4 bases remained unmatched. In germline, CDR1 is ENHRY, CDR2 SYGVKD. CDR3 length: 14 residues. CDR3 sequence reads: CAITSSGNTGELFF. The CDR3 DNA is TGTGCCATCACATCTAGCGGAAACACCGGGGAGCTGTTTTTT.